This T cell receptor (beta chain) was identified during a study of cytomegalovirus exposure and HLA in healthy donors. Study findings and constraints: A few of the chains that were CMV-associated were confirmed in vitro to be specific for CMV antigens.

Germline assignment: CDR1 MNHEY and CDR2 SMNVEV (reference sequence). This CDR3 is 15 amino acids long. With 4 bases removed from V and 4 bases from J, the gap between germline ends came to 14 bases. As regards this clone: No antigen is known for it.

Profiling relied on immunoSEQ multiplex PCR, and the TCRdb table lists in-frame clones only, not all of them. Among 150,000 or so clones listed, nearly 90% were seen once. Input material: PBMCs. The chain uses TRBV27 and TRBJ1-5; a possible D gene is TRBD1 (6 bases). The receptor was isolated from a woman aged 18-35 years in good health and CMV-seronegative. CDR3: CASSSLTGRNQPQHF. The CDR3 region has the DNA TGTGCCAGCAGTTCCCTGACAGGTCGAAATCAGCCCCAGCATTTT.